A single sample is the source of the 32 T cell receptor beta chains below, sequenced in a study of blood T cell repertoires in COVID-19. Here immunoSEQ multiplex PCR was the method, and the copy in TCRdb shows in-frame clones only, minus some. The data contain roughly 250,000 clones, over 75% of them singletons. Input material: peripheral blood. These receptors were obtained from a human donor in a cohort sampled during active COVID-19.

The genes are TRBV28 and TRBJ1-2; TRBD1 matches at 7 bases. V lost 6 bases and J lost 8; bases outside the gene matches: 9. The CDR3 contains 13 residues. Germline CDR1 reads MDHEN; CDR2 reads SYDVKM. The CDR3, as DNA: TGTGCCAGCAGCCCCCCTCACAGGGGCGGCTACACCTTC. This translates into CASSPPHRGGYTF.

This clone was detected only a few times. The V and J genes are TRBV11-2 and TRBJ2-7; no definite D call. CDR3 length: 14 residues. Looked up from germline, CDR1 is SGHAT and CDR2 is FQNNGV. Trimming cost V 7 bases and J 2 bases, with 15 bases left between them. The CDR3 protein is CASNKRQTPYEQYF. CDR3 coding DNA: TGTGCCAGCAACAAGAGGCAGACCCCCTACGAGCAGTACTTC.

The chain carries TRBV5-1 and TRBJ2-7; 14 bases match TRBD2. After removal of 3 bases from V and 2 bases from J, the junction contained 1 base not matched to a gene. This CDR3 spans 15 amino acids. The germline V gene has CDR1 SGHRS and CDR2 YFSETQ. This chain's CDR3 is CASSSGLAGAYEQYF. As DNA, the CDR3 is TGCGCCAGCAGCTCGGGACTAGCGGGGGCCTACGAGCAGTACTTC.

V and J are TRBV28 and TRBJ2-7, with 7 bases identical to TRBD1. Germline V gene sequence: CDR1 MDHEN, CDR2 SYDVKM. J lost 3 bases, V lost 6 bases, and 5 bases had no gene match. CDR3 size: 13 residues. The DNA for the CDR3 is TGTGCCAGCAGAATGACAGGGCTCTACGAGCAGTACTTC. Protein sequence: CASRMTGLYEQYF.

This chain uses TRBV19 with TRBJ1-3; 8 nucleotides match TRBD1. The germline V gene has CDR1 LNHDA and CDR2 SQIVND (reference sequence). V shed 3 bases, J shed 1 base, and the junction held 8 bases outside the gene matches. This CDR3 has 17 residues. This CDR3 reads CASSMFGQGGSGNTIYF. The CDR3 DNA reads TGTGCCAGTAGTATGTTCGGACAGGGCGGTTCTGGAAACACCATATATTTT.

Worth noting for this clone: Other DNA variants within this sample encode the same CDR3. The chain links TRBV5-1 to TRBJ2-3, with 13 positions matching TRBD2. The CDR3 has 16 amino acids. The J segment lost 2 bases and the V segment lost 4 bases, leaving 4 bases of the junction unmatched. Germline CDR1 and CDR2: SGHRS and YFSETQ. The CDR3 sequence is CASSLTSGGPTDTQYF. CDR3 in DNA: TGCGCCAGCAGCCTGACTAGCGGGGGGCCCACAGATACGCAGTATTTT.

The V call is TRBV7-3, the J call TRBJ2-1; 9 nucleotides match TRBD2. Germline CDR1 and CDR2: SGHTA and FQGTGA. The length of the CDR3 is 16 residues. V was clipped by 4 bases and J by 10 bases; unmatched bases: 14. DNA for the CDR3: TGTGCCAGCAGCTCCGGCCCAGGCGGGAGGGCGGGCGAGCAGTTCTTC. The encoded protein is CASSSGPGGRAGEQFF.

This clone appeared a few times. CDR3 region: CASSYSIGQPEQYF. DNA for the CDR3: TGTGCCAGCAGTTACTCGATCGGACAGCCCGAGCAGTACTTC. The V call is TRBV6-5, the J call TRBJ2-7; TRBD1 is a possible D gene (6 bases). The germline V gene has CDR1 MNHEY and CDR2 SVGAGI. The V gene lost 0 bases and the J gene lost 6 bases, with 12 bases spanning the gap. There are 14 residues in the CDR3.

CDR3 in amino acids: CASSEVGTSPNYEQYF. Written as DNA, the CDR3 is TGTGCCAGCAGTGAAGTTGGGACTAGTCCGAATTACGAGCAGTACTTC. This chain joins TRBV6-1 and TRBJ2-7, with 8 bases lining up with TRBD2. The germline V gene has CDR1 MNHNS and CDR2 SASEGT. The CDR3 consists of 16 residues. V trimming: 1 base; J trimming: 4 bases; junction bases outside the gene matches: 9.

The chain recombines TRBV7-6 with TRBJ2-7, with 10 bases that match TRBD1. There are 16 residues in the CDR3. In germline, CDR1 is SGHVS, CDR2 FNYEAQ. V was pared by 5 bases and J by 5 bases, with 12 bases of the junction left unmatched. DNA for the CDR3: TGTGCCAGCAGCAAACCCGTCGGGACAGGGGCCCACGAGCAGTACTTC. It is translated as CASSKPVGTGAHEQYF.

The chain recombines TRBV19 with TRBJ1-2; 8 positions agree with TRBD1. Per germline, CDR1 LNHDA and CDR2 SQIVND (reference sequence). V shed 5 bases, J shed 4 bases, and the junction held 18 bases outside the gene matches. This CDR3 comprises 18 residues. The CDR3 bases are TGTGCCAGTAGTCGGCTCGCCAGGGGGCATGGGAAGTTCTATGGCTACACCTTC. Protein: CASSRLARGHGKFYGYTF.

This sequence joins TRBV6-5 and TRBJ2-7, with TRBD1 matching 10 bases. From germline, CDR1 is MNHEY and CDR2 SVGAGI. CDR3 length: 16 residues. J was trimmed by 4 bases and V by 0 bases; bases with no gene match: 6. Here the CDR3 DNA reads TGTGCCAGCAGTTACTCGGGGACAGGGGCAGGTTACGAGCAGTACTTC. As protein: CASSYSGTGAGYEQYF.

The chain joins TRBV10-2 to TRBJ1-5; D is unresolved. CDR1 WSHSY and CDR2 SAAADI come from the germline V gene. The CDR3 is 14 amino acids. V lost 4 bases to trimming and J lost 0 bases, with 7 bases between them. The CDR3 DNA reads as TGCGCCAGCAGTGTGGGCATTAGCAATCAGCCCCAGCATTTT. Translating it yields CASSVGISNQPQHF.

V gene TRBV19 combines with J gene TRBJ2-3; D perhaps matches TRBD2 (5 bases). The CDR3 covers 14 residues. Germline lookup yields CDR1 LNHDA and CDR2 SQIVND (reference sequence). The V end lost 10 bases, the J end lost 2 bases, and 16 bases lay between the germline ends. The CDR3 here is CATRPLRDTDTQYF. CDR3 bases: TGTGCCACCCGGCCCCTGAGGGACACAGATACGCAGTATTTT.

This clone has only a few counts. The chain is built from TRBV5-4 and TRBJ2-7; 7 bases match TRBD2. Trimming took 2 bases from V and 0 from J; bases not matched to a gene: 5. Germline CDR1 SGHNT, CDR2 YYREEE (reference sequence). The CDR3 has 15 residues. The CDR3 loop reads CASSFEPSGSYEQYF. CDR3 sequence (DNA): TGTGCCAGCAGCTTCGAACCTAGCGGCTCCTACGAGCAGTACTTC.

The rearrangement links TRBV5-5 to TRBJ1-2; a possible D gene is TRBD1 (6 bases). The CDR3 is made up of 14 amino acids. Germline loops: CDR1 SGHKS, CDR2 YYEKEE (reference sequence). V was trimmed by 0 bases and J by 2 bases, leaving 8 bases between them. This CDR3 reads CASSLGRGNYGYTF. CDR3 DNA: TGTGCCAGCAGCTTGGGCAGGGGAAACTATGGCTACACCTTC.

The gene calls are TRBV5-6 and TRBJ1-3, with TRBD1 as a possible D gene (5 bases). V was trimmed by 0 bases and J by 0 bases, leaving 7 bases between them. This CDR3 is built from 15 residues. Germline values: CDR1 SGHDT, CDR2 YYEEEE. CDR3 bases: TGTGCCAGCAGCTTGGGAAGGGGCTCTGGAAACACCATATATTTT. This encodes CASSLGRGSGNTIYF.

J is TRBJ2-2 and V is TRBV6-6; D is possibly TRBD1 (6 bases). This CDR3 comprises 15 residues. V gave up 6 bases and J gave up 2 bases, with 13 bases separating them. Per the germline V gene, CDR1 is MNHNY and CDR2 is SVGAGI (reference sequence). Here the CDR3 reads CASRKQGVNTGELFF. In DNA, the CDR3 is TGTGCCAGCAGGAAACAGGGAGTTAACACCGGGGAGCTGTTTTTT.

The chain is built from TRBV19 and TRBJ2-7; 9 positions match TRBD1. CDR1 LNHDA and CDR2 SQIVND come from the germline V gene (reference sequence). V gave up 6 bases and J gave up 3 bases; unmatched junction bases: 6. The CDR3 has 14 residues. The CDR3 DNA is TGTGCCAGTAGCCGACAGGGGGGCCTCTACGAGCAGTACTTC. Translation: CASSRQGGLYEQYF.

V and J are TRBV27 and TRBJ2-1; tentatively, D is TRBD2 (5 bases). This CDR3 is 14 amino acids long. V was pared by 6 bases and J by 7 bases, with 16 bases between. In germline, CDR1 is MNHEY, CDR2 SMNVEV (reference sequence). Written as DNA, the CDR3 is TGTGCCAGCAGCCGGGCGGGTTCGGCTAATGAGCAGTTCTTC. Translation gives CASSRAGSANEQFF.

J is TRBJ2-2 and V is TRBV11-3, with D perhaps TRBD1 (6 bases). Between the trimmed V and J ends, which lost 4 bases and 5 bases, there was a span of 8 bases. This CDR3 has 13 residues. Germline values: CDR1 SGHNT, CDR2 YENEEA. The CDR3 reads CASSSGVTGELFF. CDR3 DNA sequence: TGTGCCAGCAGCTCAGGGGTGACCGGGGAGCTGTTTTTT.

The chain carries TRBV3-1 (or the pseudogene TRBV3-2) and TRBJ1-3; D remains ambiguous. CDR1 is LGHDT, CDR2 YNNKEL, per germline (reference sequence). The CDR3 has 14 residues. Deletions cut 4 bases from V and 9 bases from J, with 16 bases between. CDR3 sequence (DNA): TGTGCCAGCAGCCGAAGTCAGTCGTATGGCACCATATATTTT. It codes for CASSRSQSYGTIYF.

This clone was detected once. The chain links TRBV3-1 (or the pseudogene TRBV3-2) to TRBJ2-2; 9 nucleotides align to TRBD2. The CDR3 loop spans 18 amino acids. Unmatched junction bases numbered 16, after V lost 4 bases and J lost 7 bases. The germline gives CDR1 LGHDT, CDR2 YNNKEL (reference sequence). CDR3 in DNA: TGTGCCAGCAGCCCGGAGTGGGCTAGCGGGACGCGAGGCGGGGAGCTGTTTTTT. It specifies CASSPEWASGTRGGELFF.

V and J are TRBV11-2 and TRBJ2-3, with 9 bases identical to TRBD2. The trim removed 4 bases at V and 2 bases at J, leaving 7 bases unmatched. CDR1 and CDR2 from the germline V gene are SGHAT and FQNNGV. The CDR3 runs 16 residues. CDR3 protein: CASSSASGVITDTQYF. CDR3 DNA sequence: TGTGCCAGCAGCTCCGCTAGCGGGGTGATCACAGATACGCAGTATTTT.

In this sample, this clone turned up once. V gene TRBV7-9 combines with J gene TRBJ2-5; a weak D match, TRBD1 (6 bases). CDR3 length: 15 residues. Germline V lookup: CDR1 SEHNR, CDR2 FQNEAQ (reference sequence). V was shortened by 4 bases and J by 5 bases, with 17 bases between the two germline ends. Here the CDR3 reads CASSSNREKLETQYF. CDR3 coding DNA: TGTGCCAGCAGCTCAAACAGGGAGAAACTGGAGACCCAGTACTTC.

The gene calls are TRBV2 and TRBJ1-6; D gene uncertain. The V and J ends lost 7 bases and 13 bases respectively, with 17 bases between them. Germline V CDR1 and CDR2: SNHLY, FYNNEI. This CDR3 contains 13 residues. The DNA of the CDR3 is TGTGCCAGCACCCAGGTGCTAATTTTTCCCCTCCACTTT. It encodes CASTQVLIFPLHF.

This clone appeared a single time. The V and J genes are TRBV18 and TRBJ2-3; TRBD1 aligns across 9 bases. Per germline, CDR1 KGHSH and CDR2 LQKENI. The CDR3 consists of 16 residues. J gave up 1 base and V 4 bases, and 6 bases lay outside the gene matches. DNA for the CDR3: TGTGCCAGCTCACTCCTGACAGGGGGGCGCACAGATACGCAGTATTTT. It encodes CASSLLTGGRTDTQYF.

The chain carries TRBV7-2 and TRBJ2-7, with a tentative D call TRBD1 (6 bases). CDR3 length: 19 amino acids. V dropped 5 bases and J dropped 4 bases, with 30 bases sitting between them. Germline values: CDR1 SGHTA, CDR2 FQGNSA. The DNA for the CDR3 is TGTGCCAGCAGCCCCGTGGGTAGTACTCCGGGACACATTTCTTACGAGCAGTACTTC. Translated: CASSPVGSTPGHISYEQYF.

The chain combines TRBV5-6 with TRBJ2-2; 7 bases are a match to TRBD2. Germline assignment: CDR1 SGHDT and CDR2 YYEEEE. The CDR3 is 18 residues long. Trimming cost V 1 base and J 5 bases; bases outside gene matches: 14. CDR3 amino acids: CASSLMLAGTDRTGELFF. The CDR3 DNA reads TGTGCCAGCAGCTTGATGTTAGCGGGTACGGACCGTACCGGGGAGCTGTTTTTT.

This clone was counted between two and nine times. The chain links TRBV19 to TRBJ2-7; maybe TRBD1 (5 bases). This CDR3 region has 11 residues. Germline V gene lookup returns CDR1 LNHDA and CDR2 SQIVND (reference sequence). V lost 10 bases and J 0 bases, leaving 7 bases between the germline ends. Here the CDR3 reads CATRVSYEQYF. DNA for the CDR3: TGTGCCACCAGGGTCTCCTACGAGCAGTACTTC.

The chain couples TRBV2 to TRBJ1-2; 7 bases are a match to TRBD1. The CDR3 contains 12 residues. Trimming took 6 bases from V and 8 from J; bases not matched to a gene: 6. Germline V CDR1 and CDR2: SNHLY, FYNNEI. The CDR3 nucleotides are TGTGCCAGCAGACCCGACAGGGAGGGCTACACCTTC. Protein product: CASRPDREGYTF.

The chain recombines TRBV27 with TRBJ2-1; D perhaps matches TRBD2 (5 bases). Germline loops: CDR1 MNHEY, CDR2 SMNVEV (reference sequence). The V and J ends lost 8 bases and 5 bases respectively, with 10 bases between them. This CDR3 has 12 residues. CDR3 DNA sequence: TGTGCCAGCCGGGAACTCAACAATGAGCAGTTCTTC. This sequence encodes CASRELNNEQFF.